What follows are 5 T cell receptor beta chains derived from one specimen sequenced in a study of Graves' ophthalmopathy and Graves' hyperthyroidism. Scientists amplified the TCR beta CDR3 regions from RNA transcripts. The authors performed first-round RT-PCR with HTBI primers and then a second-round multiplex PCR. TCRdb analysed the multiplex PCR reads with MiXCR anew, one entry per CDR3 protein. The sample carries about half a million distinct CDR3 sequences, approximately 15% recorded once. Sequencing was done on a sample of blood. Receptors originate from a young woman with Graves' ophthalmopathy.

The genes are TRBV6-2 or TRBV6-3 and TRBJ2-7; the D call may be TRBD1 or TRBD2 (5 bases each). This CDR3 has 14 residues. Looked up from germline, CDR1 is MNHEY and CDR2 is SVGEGT. The germline V and J ends were trimmed by 7 bases and 0 bases, with 13 bases remaining between them. Here the CDR3 reads CASTQGDHSYEQYF. Here the CDR3 DNA reads TGTGCCAGCACCCAAGGGGACCACTCCTACGAGCAGTACTTC.

This clonotype was found many times. This rearrangement joins TRBV20-1 to TRBJ1-5; the match to TRBD1 covers 7 bases. V trimming: 2 bases; J trimming: 3 bases; junction bases outside the gene matches: 1. Germline CDR1 reads DFQATT; CDR2 reads SNEGSKA (reference sequence). This CDR3 has 13 amino acids. CDR3 loop: CSARTGDNQPQHF. The CDR3, as DNA: TGCAGTGCTAGAACAGGGGACAATCAGCCCCAGCATTTT.

Ten or more counts support this clonotype. CDR3 sequence: CASSLLGSSRDTGELFF. The CDR3 DNA reads TGTGCCAGCAGTTTACTAGGGTCGTCGCGGGACACCGGGGAGCTGTTTTTT. The chain employs TRBV27 and TRBJ2-2; weak D call: TRBD2 (5 bases). The germline V gene has CDR1 MNHEY and CDR2 SMNVEV (reference sequence). Deletions cut 2 bases from V and 3 bases from J, with 16 bases between. This CDR3 comprises 17 residues.

This clonotype was recorded at least ten times. The chain uses TRBV4-2 and TRBJ2-7; TRBD2 matches at 11 bases. The CDR3 runs to 15 residues. Germline V gene lookup returns CDR1 LGHNA and CDR2 YNFKEQ. V lost 0 bases and J lost 5; bases outside the gene matches: 3. Here the CDR3 DNA reads TGTGCCAGCAGCCAAGAACTAGCGGGAGTTAACGAGCAGTACTTC. Its protein product is CASSQELAGVNEQYF.

This clonotype was recorded at least ten times. This chain connects TRBV6-2 or TRBV6-3 to TRBJ2-5; D perhaps matches TRBD2 (5 bases). This CDR3 region has 16 residues. CDR1 MNHEY and CDR2 SVGEGT come from the germline V gene. Trimming shortened V by 2 bases and J by 5 bases, and 18 bases separated the two germline ends. The DNA of the CDR3 is TGTGCCAGCAGTTACGCGAGCGGTACTGAACGGGAGACCCAGTACTTC. It encodes CASSYASGTERETQYF.